What follows is one T cell receptor (beta chain) and its context. The antigen remains undetermined. The entry originates in a study of blood T cells in healthy people across ages. A second roughly 6 to 11 cycle PCR used barcoded and J-beta primers. CDR3-containing paired-end reads numbered at least 2.5 million in each sample. Each CDR3 protein gets one entry after TCRdb re-called the 5' RACE reads with MiXCR. The sample consists of 1.5 million to 2 million distinct CDR3 sequences, 30% to 40% of them appearing once. Study-wide findings and caveats: A greater number of naive CD4+ cells and higher diversity distinguished long-lived donors from aged donors.

The germline V gene has CDR1 DFQATT and CDR2 SNEGSKA (reference sequence). V was trimmed by 3 bases and J by 2 bases, leaving 5 bases between them. CDR3 length: 12 residues. The rearrangement joins TRBV20-1 to TRBJ2-1; D is ambiguous. The source material was blood. This TCR was sampled from a human donor in good health. The DNA of the CDR3 is TGCAGTGCTAGTCACACCTACAATGAGCAGTTCTTC. Amino acids: CSASHTYNEQFF.